One TCR beta chain is described in this entry. Its antigen remains unknown. Deletions cut 1 base from V and 0 bases from J, with 5 bases between. The CDR3 has 14 amino acids. Germline V CDR1 and CDR2: MNHNS, SASEGT. Anyone treated within the previous three months was excluded. This entry comes from a study of resident and recirculating memory T cells in vitiligo. Assay: immunoSEQ multiplex PCR; the TCRdb copy retains only in-frame clones and omits some. The sample comprises more than 70,000 clones, about 91% of which are singletons, and about 4.8% rests with the top ten. General study points: TCR sequences were not conserved across biopsy sites or patients. No single dominant TCR clone appeared; lesion clonality varied.

The clonotype was recovered from a male donor with vitiligo. Sequenced sample: blood. The chain uses TRBV6-1 and TRBJ2-3; D unclear. The CDR3 DNA follows: TGTGCCAGCAGTGAAGACAGCAGCACAGATACGCAGTATTTT. The encoded protein is CASSEDSSTDTQYF.